This T cell receptor beta chain was recorded in a study of radiation and T cells in renal cell carcinoma. Study overall: Nephrectomy followed 15 Gy stereotactic body radiation by 4 weeks.

The CDR3 runs to 15 residues. The germline V gene has CDR1 LNHDA and CDR2 SQIVND (reference sequence). This clone has a single count. Its cognate antigen is unknown. Overall study results and limits: Pretreatment tumor biopsies were lacking, so baseline clonotypes are unknown. Top tumor clonotypes rose in blood 2 weeks post-radiation, then contracted.

Described time point: baseline pretreatment blood. The sample's treatment: 15 Gy SBRT to primary tumor, nephrectomy 4 weeks later. Radiation-treated patients gave blood at baseline, week 2 and week 4. TCRdb's table, derived via immunoSEQ multiplex PCR, lists solely in-frame clones and lacks some. Counted here are 90,000 to 100,000 clones, less than 90% occurring once; the ten biggest clones make up approximately 8.1%. The rearrangement joins TRBV19 to TRBJ2-5; D possibly uses TRBD1 or TRBD2 (5 bases each). The J call may be in error: the DNA end matches TRBJ2-7 better. The sequencing here drew on blood, taken from a patient whose treatment included radiotherapy and nephrectomy. The sequence was obtained from a man aged 45-65 years with renal cell carcinoma. Here the CDR3 reads CASSPSPGRSYEQYF. The CDR3 DNA sequence: TGTGCCAGTAGTCCCTCCCCGGGACGGAGCTACGAGCAGTACTTC.